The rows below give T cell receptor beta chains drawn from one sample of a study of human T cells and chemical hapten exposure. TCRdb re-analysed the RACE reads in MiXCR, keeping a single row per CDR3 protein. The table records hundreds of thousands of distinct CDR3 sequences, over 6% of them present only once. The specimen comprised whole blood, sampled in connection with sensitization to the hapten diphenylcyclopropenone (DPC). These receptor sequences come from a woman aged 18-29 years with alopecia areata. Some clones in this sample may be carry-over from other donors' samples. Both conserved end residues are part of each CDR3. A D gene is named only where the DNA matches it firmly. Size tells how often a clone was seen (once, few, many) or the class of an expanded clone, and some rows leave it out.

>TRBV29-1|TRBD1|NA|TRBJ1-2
TGCAGCGTGGACAGGGATGTCCGTGGCTACACCTTC
CSVDRDVRGYTF
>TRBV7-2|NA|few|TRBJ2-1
TGTGCCAGCAGCTCCCCGGACAGAGAGCAGTTCTTC
CASSSPDREQFF
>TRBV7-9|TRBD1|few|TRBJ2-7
TGTGCCAGCAGCCGTCGACAGGGCAGCCACGAGCAGTACTTC
CASSRRQGSHEQYF
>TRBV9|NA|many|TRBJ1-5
TGTGCCAGCAGCGCAGGGGCTAAGAGCAATCAGCCCCAGCATTTT
CASSAGAKSNQPQHF
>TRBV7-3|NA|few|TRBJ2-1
TGTGCCAGCAGCTTAATGGGCAGGGGAACGCACAATGAGCAGTTCTTC
CASSLMGRGTHNEQFF
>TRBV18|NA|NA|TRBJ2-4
TGTGCCAGCTCACCCGGAACAGGGGCCAAAAACATTCAGTACTTC
CASSPGTGAKNIQYF
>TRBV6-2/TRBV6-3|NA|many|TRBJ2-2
TGTGCCAGCAGTCGGCCAGGGGCGGACACCGGGGAGCTGTTTTTT
CASSRPGADTGELFF
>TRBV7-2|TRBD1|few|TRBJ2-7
TGTGCCAGCAGCGCGGGACAGGGGCCCTACGAGCAGTACTTC
CASSAGQGPYEQYF
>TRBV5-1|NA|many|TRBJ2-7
TGCGCCAGCAGCCCTACGACAGATTATTACGAGCAGTACTTC
CASSPTTDYYEQYF
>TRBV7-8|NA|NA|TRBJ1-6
TGTGCCAGCAGCCCCTTAGTCGGTTATAATTCACCCCTCCACTTT
CASSPLVGYNSPLHF
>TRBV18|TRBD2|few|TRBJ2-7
TGTGCCAGCTCACCAATAAGCGGGGTAACGTACGAGCAGTACTTC
CASSPISGVTYEQYF
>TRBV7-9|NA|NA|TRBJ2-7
TGTGCCAGCAGCCCAGTTGGAGACGAGCAGTACTTC
CASSPVGDEQYF
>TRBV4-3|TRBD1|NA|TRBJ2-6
TGCGCCAGCAGCCAAAGGGGGAGCTGGGACAGCGTTATTTCTGGGGCCAACGTCCTGACTTTC
CASSQRGSWDSVISGANVLTF
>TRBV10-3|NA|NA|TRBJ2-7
TGTGCCATCAGTGATGGTGGTAGGCCGTCCTACGAGCAGTACTTC
CAISDGGRPSYEQYF
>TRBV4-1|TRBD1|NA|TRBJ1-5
TGCGCCAGCACCCAAGAATCGTGGACAGGGCAACATCAGCCCCAGCATTTT
CASTQESWTGQHQPQHF
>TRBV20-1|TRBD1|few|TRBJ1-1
TGCAGTGCTCTAGGGACAGAGAACACTGAAGCTTTCTTT
CSALGTENTEAFF
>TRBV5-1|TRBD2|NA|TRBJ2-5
TGCGCCAGCAGCGTTGGGGGGGTAGAGACCCTGTACTTC
CASSVGGVETLYF
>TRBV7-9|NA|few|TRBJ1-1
TGTGCCAGCAGCTTAGAGGGACACAACACTGAAGCTTTCTTT
CASSLEGHNTEAFF
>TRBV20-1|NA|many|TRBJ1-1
TGCAGTGCTAGAGAGGGACCCCCGAACACTGAAGCTTTCTTT
CSAREGPPNTEAFF
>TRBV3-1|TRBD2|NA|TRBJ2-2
TGTGCCAGCAGCCAAGACGTGAGGGTAGCGGGGAGCACCGGGGAGCTGTTTTTT
CASSQDVRVAGSTGELFF
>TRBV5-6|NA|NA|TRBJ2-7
TGTGCCAGCAGCTTACGGACTCCGCGGGAGTACTTC
CASSLRTPREYF
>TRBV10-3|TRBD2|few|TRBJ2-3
TGTGCCATCTCTTCCCAGCGGGGTAGCACAGATACGCAGTATTTT
CAISSQRGSTDTQYF
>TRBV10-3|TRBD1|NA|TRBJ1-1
TGTGCCATCAGCGTGGACAGGGAGAACACTGAAGCTTTCTTT
CAISVDRENTEAFF
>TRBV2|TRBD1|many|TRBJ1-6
TGTGCCAGCAGCCGGGACAGGGCCCTGTTACCCCTCCACTTT
CASSRDRALLPLHF
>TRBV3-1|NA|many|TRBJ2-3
TGTGCCAGCAGCCAAGATGGCCCGAGGAGCCGCCCAGATACGCAGTATTTT
CASSQDGPRSRPDTQYF
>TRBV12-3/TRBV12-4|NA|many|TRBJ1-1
TGTGCCAGTGGACTCCAGAACACTGAAGCTTTCTTT
CASGLQNTEAFF
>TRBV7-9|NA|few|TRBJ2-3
TGTGCCAGCAGCTTAGCGATCGGGGCAGGTCAGCGCACAGATACGCAGTATTTT
CASSLAIGAGQRTDTQYF
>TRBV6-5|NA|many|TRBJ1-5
TGTGCCAGCAGGAGGGTTCGCAATCAGCCCCAGCATTTT
CASRRVRNQPQHF
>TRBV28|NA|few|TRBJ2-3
TGTGCCAGCAGTTACGCGTACGGGGGCGTAAGCACAGATACGCAGTATTTT
CASSYAYGGVSTDTQYF
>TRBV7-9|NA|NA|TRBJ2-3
TGTGCCAGCAGCTTACCCCCTACCCCTAGCACAGATACGCAGTATTTT
CASSLPPTPSTDTQYF
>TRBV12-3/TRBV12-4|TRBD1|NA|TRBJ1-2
TGTGCCAGCAGCCTATGGGGACAGCCAAAGTATGGCTACACCTTC
CASSLWGQPKYGYTF
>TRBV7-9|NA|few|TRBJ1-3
TGTGCCAGCAGCCCGGATGATGCTGGAAACACCATATATTTT
CASSPDDAGNTIYF
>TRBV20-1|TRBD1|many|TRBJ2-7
TGCAGTGCTACCTGGGACAGCTCCTACGAGCAGTACTTC
CSATWDSSYEQYF
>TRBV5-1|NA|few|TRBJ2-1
TGCGCCAGCAGCACGACGGACCGATCCTACAATGAGCAGTTCTTC
CASSTTDRSYNEQFF
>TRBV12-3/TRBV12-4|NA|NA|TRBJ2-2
TGTGCCAGCAGTCTCCCCTACCGAGGGGTAGCTTCACGTACCGGGGAGCTGTTTTTT
CASSLPYRGVASRTGELFF
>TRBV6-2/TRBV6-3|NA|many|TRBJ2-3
TGTGCCAGCAGCCGCGAGACAGATACGCAGTATTTT
CASSRETDTQYF
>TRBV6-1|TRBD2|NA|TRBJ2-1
TGTGCCAGCAGTGAAGCGCGGGTACGGGGGGACCTCAATGAGCAGTTCTTC
CASSEARVRGDLNEQFF
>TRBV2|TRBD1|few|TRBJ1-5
TGTGCCAGCAGGGGACAGAGCAATCAGCCCCAGCATTTT
CASRGQSNQPQHF
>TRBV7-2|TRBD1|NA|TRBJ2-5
TGTGCCAGCAGCCGAGGGGGCAAAAAAGAGACCCAGTACTTC
CASSRGGKKETQYF
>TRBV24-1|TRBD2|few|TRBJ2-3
TGTGCCACCAGTCGCGGGGGACGAGATACGCAGTATTTT
CATSRGGRDTQYF
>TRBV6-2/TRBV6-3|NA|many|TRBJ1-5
TGTGCCAGCAGTTACAGGGCGGGACAGCCCCAGCATTTT
CASSYRAGQPQHF
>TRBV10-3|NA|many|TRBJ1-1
TGTGCCATCAGTGTTCAGAGTGGGGGCACTGAAGCTTTCTTT
CAISVQSGGTEAFF
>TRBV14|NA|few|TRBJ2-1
TGTGCCAGCAGCCAACTGGGACCGAATGAGCAGTTCTTC
CASSQLGPNEQFF
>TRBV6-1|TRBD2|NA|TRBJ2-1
TGTGCCAGCGGTACTAGCGGGCGGAGTAGGGATGAGCAGTTCTTC
CASGTSGRSRDEQFF
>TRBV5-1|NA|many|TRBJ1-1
TGCGCCAGCAGCTTGGATGTGCGGGACGTCGGGACTGAAGCTTTCTTT
CASSLDVRDVGTEAFF
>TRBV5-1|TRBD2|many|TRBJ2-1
TGCGCCAGCAAGGAGGACGGGGGGAATTACAATGAGCAGTTCTTC
CASKEDGGNYNEQFF
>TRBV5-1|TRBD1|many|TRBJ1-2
TGCGCCAGCAGATCCGGGACAGGGGAGGGGAGCTATGGCTACACCTTC
CASRSGTGEGSYGYTF
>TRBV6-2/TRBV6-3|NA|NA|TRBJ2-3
TGTGCCAGCAGTTACCGGCGGGCCGGGGGAGATACGCAGTATTTT
CASSYRRAGGDTQYF
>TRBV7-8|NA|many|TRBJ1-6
TGTGCCAGCAGCTCCTCTTTATCCTATTCACCCCTCCACTTT
CASSSSLSYSPLHF
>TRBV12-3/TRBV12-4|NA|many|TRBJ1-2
TGTGCCAGCAGTCTGGGCGCAACCTCCCCTAACTATGGCTACACCTTC
CASSLGATSPNYGYTF
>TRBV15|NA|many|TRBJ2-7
TGTGCCACCAGCAGAGGCGGCCGATCCAAGCAGTACTTC
CATSRGGRSKQYF
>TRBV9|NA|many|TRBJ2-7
TGTGCCAGCAGCGGGACCGACAGAGCCGAGCAGTACTTC
CASSGTDRAEQYF
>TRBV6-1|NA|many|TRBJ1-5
TGTGCCAGCAGTTCAGGCAGGGCATATAGCAATCAGCCCCAGCATTTT
CASSSGRAYSNQPQHF
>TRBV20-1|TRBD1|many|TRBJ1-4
TGCAGTGCTAGCTGGACAGGGGCTGAAAAACTGTTTTTT
CSASWTGAEKLFF
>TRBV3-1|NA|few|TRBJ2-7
TGTGCCACCACAGTTTCAGGGAGCTACGAGCAGTACTTC
CATTVSGSYEQYF
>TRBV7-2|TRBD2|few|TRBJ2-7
TGTGCCAGCAGCTCAACTAGCGGGAGCTACGAGCAGTACTTC
CASSSTSGSYEQYF